The rows below give T cell receptor beta chains drawn from one sample of a study of monozygotic twins with inflammatory bowel disease. From the 5' RACE reads, TCRdb lists one entry per CDR3 protein and no DNA. This sample's clone table lists roughly 150,000 distinct CDR3 sequences. The material sequenced was blood. The receptors come from a human donor with ulcerative colitis or Crohn's disease, or a healthy co-twin of an affected twin (not recorded which). Each CDR3 is given with its conserved first and last residue. The order of the fields is CDR3 protein, V gene, CDR3 length, J gene.

cdr3_aa: CASSLPPTSGRYSTDTQYF
v_call: TRBV14
cdr3_length: 19
j_call: TRBJ2-3

cdr3_aa: CASSRDSSGHQPQHF
v_call: TRBV3-1
cdr3_length: 15
j_call: TRBJ1-5

cdr3_aa: CASSGDTHGYTF
v_call: TRBV6-1
cdr3_length: 12
j_call: TRBJ1-2

cdr3_aa: CAWSVSVLFAEQYF
v_call: TRBV30
cdr3_length: 14
j_call: TRBJ2-7

cdr3_aa: CASSFGQYNEQFF
v_call: TRBV27
cdr3_length: 13
j_call: TRBJ2-1

cdr3_aa: CASADWGQMNTEAFF
v_call: TRBV12-3/TRBV12-4
cdr3_length: 15
j_call: TRBJ1-1

cdr3_aa: CASSWKGTGGIGDTQYF
v_call: TRBV6-2/TRBV6-3
cdr3_length: 17
j_call: TRBJ2-3

cdr3_aa: CASSQFSSTNYGYTF
v_call: TRBV4-2
cdr3_length: 15
j_call: TRBJ1-2

cdr3_aa: CATSEEDSNQPQHF
v_call: TRBV24-1
cdr3_length: 14
j_call: TRBJ1-5

cdr3_aa: CATSRGRTDNQPQHF
v_call: TRBV15
cdr3_length: 15
j_call: TRBJ1-5

cdr3_aa: CASSYSAIGGGYGYTF
v_call: TRBV6-5
cdr3_length: 16
j_call: TRBJ1-2

cdr3_aa: CASSPGQGRPNTEAFF
v_call: TRBV5-4
cdr3_length: 16
j_call: TRBJ1-1

cdr3_aa: CSARAPLGTGELFF
v_call: TRBV20-1
cdr3_length: 14
j_call: TRBJ2-2

cdr3_aa: CASSLGAQETQYF
v_call: TRBV11-2
cdr3_length: 13
j_call: TRBJ2-5

cdr3_aa: CASKSGAHEQYF
v_call: TRBV2
cdr3_length: 12
j_call: TRBJ2-7

cdr3_aa: CASSDLSKMNTGELFF
v_call: TRBV28
cdr3_length: 16
j_call: TRBJ2-2

cdr3_aa: CSVERMNTEAFF
v_call: TRBV29-1
cdr3_length: 12
j_call: TRBJ1-1

cdr3_aa: CASSLGPQETQYF
v_call: TRBV5-1
cdr3_length: 13
j_call: TRBJ2-5

cdr3_aa: CASSKRGDRGQNTGELFF
v_call: TRBV12-3/TRBV12-4
cdr3_length: 18
j_call: TRBJ2-2

cdr3_aa: CASSPQGYQPQHF
v_call: TRBV28
cdr3_length: 13
j_call: TRBJ1-5

cdr3_aa: CASSFGLAGGPRAKNIQYF
v_call: TRBV7-2
cdr3_length: 19
j_call: TRBJ2-4

cdr3_aa: CATSREGSWTATDTQYF
v_call: TRBV15
cdr3_length: 17
j_call: TRBJ2-3

cdr3_aa: CASSFAPLGEQYF
v_call: TRBV5-1
cdr3_length: 13
j_call: TRBJ2-7

cdr3_aa: CASSTQGGTKNIQYF
v_call: TRBV19
cdr3_length: 15
j_call: TRBJ2-4

cdr3_aa: CASTPAGGTSGMYEQYF
v_call: TRBV14
cdr3_length: 17
j_call: TRBJ2-7

cdr3_aa: CASSLNGREQAGELFF
v_call: TRBV28
cdr3_length: 16
j_call: TRBJ2-2

cdr3_aa: CASRTPNGRTSSNQPQHF
v_call: TRBV19
cdr3_length: 18
j_call: TRBJ1-5

cdr3_aa: CSARVGNTDEQFF
v_call: TRBV20-1
cdr3_length: 13
j_call: TRBJ2-1

cdr3_aa: CATSGGTSGISDEQFF
v_call: TRBV24-1
cdr3_length: 16
j_call: TRBJ2-1

cdr3_aa: CASSLVGELLAKNIQYF
v_call: TRBV7-2
cdr3_length: 17
j_call: TRBJ2-4

cdr3_aa: CATSRDRPRGGIDYEQYF
v_call: TRBV15
cdr3_length: 18
j_call: TRBJ2-7

cdr3_aa: CASSLQGALGETQYF
v_call: TRBV5-4
cdr3_length: 15
j_call: TRBJ2-5

cdr3_aa: CASSSTEADTQYF
v_call: TRBV5-4
cdr3_length: 13
j_call: TRBJ2-3

cdr3_aa: CASSLRGGWDGYTF
v_call: TRBV7-2
cdr3_length: 14
j_call: TRBJ1-2

cdr3_aa: CASSDDGIYGYTF
v_call: TRBV6-4
cdr3_length: 13
j_call: TRBJ1-2

cdr3_aa: CSASTSGEPQYF
v_call: TRBV29-1
cdr3_length: 12
j_call: TRBJ2-5

cdr3_aa: CASSLEKSYEQYF
v_call: TRBV5-4
cdr3_length: 13
j_call: TRBJ2-7

cdr3_aa: CASTSGVVAYEQYF
v_call: TRBV6-2/TRBV6-3
cdr3_length: 14
j_call: TRBJ2-7

cdr3_aa: CAGGEQVGGTEAFF
v_call: TRBV6-1
cdr3_length: 14
j_call: TRBJ1-1

cdr3_aa: CASSLYGSPLHF
v_call: TRBV12-3/TRBV12-4
cdr3_length: 12
j_call: TRBJ1-6

cdr3_aa: CASSLVGSAEKQYF
v_call: TRBV5-1
cdr3_length: 14
j_call: TRBJ2-7

cdr3_aa: CDSSEAGSWYEQYF
v_call: TRBV25-1
cdr3_length: 14
j_call: TRBJ2-7

cdr3_aa: CSVEDGGTDTQYF
v_call: TRBV29-1
cdr3_length: 13
j_call: TRBJ2-3

cdr3_aa: CASSQDTPGQGYSPLHF
v_call: TRBV4-3
cdr3_length: 17
j_call: TRBJ1-6

cdr3_aa: CASSVGSKTVDTQYF
v_call: TRBV9
cdr3_length: 15
j_call: TRBJ2-3

cdr3_aa: CASGTSGRFPGSYNEQFF
v_call: TRBV7-8
cdr3_length: 18
j_call: TRBJ2-1

cdr3_aa: CASSPSKGLLSSYNSPLHF
v_call: TRBV28
cdr3_length: 19
j_call: TRBJ1-6

cdr3_aa: CASSYGRPGEGGLEHNEQFF
v_call: TRBV6-2/TRBV6-3
cdr3_length: 20
j_call: TRBJ2-1

cdr3_aa: CASSNTGFSSKLFF
v_call: TRBV6-1
cdr3_length: 14
j_call: TRBJ2-2

cdr3_aa: CASSYRNQPQHF
v_call: TRBV7-2
cdr3_length: 12
j_call: TRBJ1-5

cdr3_aa: CSARDRLANTGELFF
v_call: TRBV20-1
cdr3_length: 15
j_call: TRBJ2-2

cdr3_aa: CASSEDLQGAKNIQYF
v_call: TRBV2
cdr3_length: 16
j_call: TRBJ2-4

cdr3_aa: CASSPEGTSGNTIYF
v_call: TRBV5-1
cdr3_length: 15
j_call: TRBJ1-3

cdr3_aa: CASSPEAYNEQFF
v_call: TRBV11-2
cdr3_length: 13
j_call: TRBJ2-1

cdr3_aa: CASSLLQPKEQYF
v_call: TRBV28
cdr3_length: 13
j_call: TRBJ2-7

cdr3_aa: CASSELGTASSGANVLTF
v_call: TRBV6-1
cdr3_length: 18
j_call: TRBJ2-6

cdr3_aa: CASSLALREENTEAFF
v_call: TRBV7-6
cdr3_length: 16
j_call: TRBJ1-1

cdr3_aa: CASSLFKRGPVTQYF
v_call: TRBV7-3
cdr3_length: 15
j_call: TRBJ2-3

cdr3_aa: CAWSRRKGDEKLFF
v_call: TRBV30
cdr3_length: 14
j_call: TRBJ1-4

cdr3_aa: CASSYRQLSGNTIYF
v_call: TRBV6-5
cdr3_length: 15
j_call: TRBJ1-3